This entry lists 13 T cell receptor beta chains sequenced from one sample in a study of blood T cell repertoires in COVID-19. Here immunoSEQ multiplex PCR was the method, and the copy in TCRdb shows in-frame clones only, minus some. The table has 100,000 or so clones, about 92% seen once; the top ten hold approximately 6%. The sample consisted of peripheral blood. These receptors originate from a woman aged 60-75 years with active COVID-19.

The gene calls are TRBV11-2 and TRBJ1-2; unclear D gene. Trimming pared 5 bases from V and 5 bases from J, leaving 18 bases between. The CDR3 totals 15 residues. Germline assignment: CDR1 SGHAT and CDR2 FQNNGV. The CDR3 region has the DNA TGTGCCAGCAGCCAGACAAGTATGGCAGAGTATGGCTACACCTTC. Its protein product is CASSQTSMAEYGYTF.

CDR3 loop: CASSFATSTDTQYF. In DNA form, the CDR3 reads TGTGCCAGCAGTTTCGCAACTAGCACAGATACGCAGTATTTT. The rearrangement joins TRBV28 to TRBJ2-3, with D hard to call. Trimming removed 3 bases from V and 0 bases from J, with 7 bases in between. CDR1 and CDR2 (germline): MDHEN, SYDVKM. CDR3 size: 14 residues.

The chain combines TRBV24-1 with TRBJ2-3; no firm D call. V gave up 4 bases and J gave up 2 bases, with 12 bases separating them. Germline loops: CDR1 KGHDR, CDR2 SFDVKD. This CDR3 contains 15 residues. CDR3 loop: CATSDHRKPTDTQYF. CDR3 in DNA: TGTGCCACCAGTGACCACAGAAAACCCACAGATACGCAGTATTTT.

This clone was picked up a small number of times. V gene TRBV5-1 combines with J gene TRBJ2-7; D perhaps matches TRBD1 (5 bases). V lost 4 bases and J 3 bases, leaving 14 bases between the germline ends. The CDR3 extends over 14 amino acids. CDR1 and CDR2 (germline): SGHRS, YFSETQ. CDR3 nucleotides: TGCGCCAGCAGCCGTTCCACGGACAACTACGAGCAGTACTTC. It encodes CASSRSTDNYEQYF.

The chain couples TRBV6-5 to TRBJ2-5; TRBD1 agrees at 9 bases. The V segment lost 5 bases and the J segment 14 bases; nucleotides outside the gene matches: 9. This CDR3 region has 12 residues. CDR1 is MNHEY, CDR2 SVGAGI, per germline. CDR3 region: CASSPPGQGPYF. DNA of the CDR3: TGTGCCAGCAGTCCCCCGGGACAGGGCCCTTACTTC.

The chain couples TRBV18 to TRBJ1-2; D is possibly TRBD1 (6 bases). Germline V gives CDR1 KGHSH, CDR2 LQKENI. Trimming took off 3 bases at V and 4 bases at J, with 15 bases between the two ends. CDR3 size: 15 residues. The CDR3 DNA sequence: TGTGCCAGCTCACCGATGGACAGCGTGGGCTATGGCTACACCTTC. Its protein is CASSPMDSVGYGYTF.

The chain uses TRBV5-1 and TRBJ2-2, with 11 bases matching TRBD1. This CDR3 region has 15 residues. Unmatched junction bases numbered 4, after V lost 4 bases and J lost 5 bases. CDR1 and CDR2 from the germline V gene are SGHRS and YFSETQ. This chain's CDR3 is CASSLDRGLTGELFF. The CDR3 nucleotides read TGCGCCAGCAGCCTGGACAGGGGGCTGACCGGGGAGCTGTTTTTT.

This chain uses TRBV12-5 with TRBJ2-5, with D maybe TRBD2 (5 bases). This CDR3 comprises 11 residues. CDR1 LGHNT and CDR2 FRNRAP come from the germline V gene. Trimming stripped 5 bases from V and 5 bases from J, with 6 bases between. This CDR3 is CASGRGETQYF. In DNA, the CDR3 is TGTGCTAGTGGTAGAGGGGAGACCCAGTACTTC.

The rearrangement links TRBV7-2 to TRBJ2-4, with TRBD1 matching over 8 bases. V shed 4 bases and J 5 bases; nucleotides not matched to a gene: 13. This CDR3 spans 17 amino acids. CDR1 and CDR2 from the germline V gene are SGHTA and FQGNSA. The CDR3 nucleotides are TGTGCCAGCAGCTCTATCCAAGGACAGGGCGGGCAAAACATTCAGTACTTC. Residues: CASSSIQGQGGQNIQYF.

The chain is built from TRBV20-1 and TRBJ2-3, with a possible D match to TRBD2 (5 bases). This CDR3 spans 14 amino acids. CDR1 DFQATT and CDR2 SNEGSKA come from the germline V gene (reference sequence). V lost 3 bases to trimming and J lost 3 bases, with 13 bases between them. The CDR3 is CSASQRRGTDTQYF. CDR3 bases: TGCAGTGCTAGTCAACGGCGAGGGACAGATACGCAGTATTTT.

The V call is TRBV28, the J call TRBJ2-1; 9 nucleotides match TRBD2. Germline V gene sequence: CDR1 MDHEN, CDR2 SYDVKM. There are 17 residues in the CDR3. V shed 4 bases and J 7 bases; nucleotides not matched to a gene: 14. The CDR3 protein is CASSSKSGTSRPNEQFF. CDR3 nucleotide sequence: TGTGCCAGCAGTTCCAAATCCGGGACTAGCCGTCCGAATGAGCAGTTCTTC.

The CDR3 region has the DNA TGCGCCAGCAGCTTGGACCTCGGGATGACCATCCCGAACACTGAAGCTTTCTTT. As protein: CASSLDLGMTIPNTEAFF. The chain joins TRBV5-1 to TRBJ1-1; D unresolved. Germline lookup yields CDR1 SGHRS and CDR2 YFSETQ. Trimming took off 0 bases at V and 1 base at J, with 19 bases between the two ends. The CDR3 contains 18 residues.

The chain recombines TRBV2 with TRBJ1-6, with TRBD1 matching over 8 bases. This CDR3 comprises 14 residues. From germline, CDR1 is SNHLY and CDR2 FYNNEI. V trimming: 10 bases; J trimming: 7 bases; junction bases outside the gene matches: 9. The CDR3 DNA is TGTGCCACAAGGGGGGACAGGCAAAATTCACCCCTCCACTTT. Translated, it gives CATRGDRQNSPLHF.